This entry concerns a single T cell receptor (beta chain). Its target antigen remains unknown. This may stem from a read error, because a much larger clone lies one nucleotide away. In the same sample, other DNA sequences code for this CDR3. The source of the sample is a study of blood T cell repertoires in COVID-19 (dated by TCRdb to about 2020). Turning to the overall study: Samples covering the acute and convalescent phases of COVID-19 were provided by collaborators in the United States, Italy and Spain. Samples came from the ongoing ImmuneRACE study (first 160 participants) plus 1,254 subjects from 6 global collaborators. The repertoires were released in a freely available public database intended as a resource for research on the immune response to SARS-CoV-2. The material from the prospective study consisted of cDNA or gDNA derived from T cells, B-cell-depleted T cells, or PBMCs. Where available, HLA class I and class II types were taken from metadata supplied by the sample provider and were not determined by assay-based typing. Deeply sampled blood TCRbeta repertoires from subjects exposed to, actively infected with, or recovered from COVID-19 were included in the dataset. The sample metadata nearly always contained a de-identified subject ID, COVID-19 status, age in years and sex. General study outcomes and caveats: How much clinical and demographic metadata was included differed by source and by participant, and the metadata was provided uncurated.

Germline trimming: 6 bases from V, 7 bases from J; junction bases outside gene matches: 10. Via the germline V gene (reference sequence), CDR1 is LNHDA and CDR2 SQIVND. The cysteine opens and the phenylalanine closes a CDR3 of 15 amino acids. Solely the CDR3 DNA is kept, with 45 bases framed from the first base. The collaborating institutions used their own protocols to collect whole blood in K2EDTA tubes. Collaborator samples were shipped for TCRbeta analysis as frozen whole blood, isolated PBMCs, or DNA extracted from either sample type. TCRbeta CDR3 regions were amplified from genomic DNA using the immunoSEQ Assay, a bias-controlled multiplex PCR. Per the authors' processing: The number of nucleated cells in each sample was estimated by amplification of reference gene primers within the assay. Sequence reads were collapsed and filtered to measure the absolute abundance of every unique TCRbeta CDR3 rearrangement. Productive Simpson clonality was computed per sample as the square root of Simpson's diversity index over productive rearrangements. Held by TCRdb, this immuneACCESS table contains in-frame sequences only and omits some clones. Under half of the omission traces to an unresolved V gene where checked; the cause of the rest is unknown. For V, J and clone size, that table is used; D and trimming come from the DNA. The sample table records 81,000 or so clones; around 92% of these occur just once. The biggest ten clones account for approximately 6% of the sample.

The material sequenced was peripheral blood. The rearrangement combines TRBV19 with TRBJ1-5, with 9 junctional bases fitting TRBD1. This receptor was identified in a woman aged 60-70 years with active COVID-19. The nucleotide sequence reads as follows: TGTGCCAGTAGGGGGGGACAGGGTGGGGTCCAGCCCCAGCATTTT. This is translated as CASRGGQGGVQPQHF. The full variable domain, completed from the reference TRBV19 and TRBJ1-5 proteins outside the CDR3, reads DGGITQSPKYLFRKEGQNVTLSCEQNLNHDAMYWYRQDPGQGLRLIYYSQIVNDFQKGDIAEGYSVSREKKESFPLTVTSAQKNPTAFYLCASRGGQGGVQPQHFGDGTRLSIL.